This TCR beta chain was sequenced for a study of persistence of HIV-infected CD4 T cells (TCRdb year 2020). General notes on the study: The study isolated CMV- and HIV-1 Gag-responding CD4+ T cells from ART-treated individuals to examine antigen-driven clonal expansion of HIV-1-infected cells. Proviral sequencing was used to assess clonality among infected cells, whereas TCRbeta sequencing gauged the clonality of all cells within each sorted population. For the TCR cluster analysis across participants, roughly eight participants were included for CMV and about 7 participants for Gag. Peripheral blood samples of up to about 200 mL were collected at multiple time points, except for a couple of participants, who underwent leukapheresis at a single time point. Participants had been on suppressive ART for a median of around eight years.

Results the study describes overall, beyond this receptor: TCR oligoclonality correlated with proviral oligoclonality within the same sorted populations. The study involved few individuals and tested only a limited range of antigens. Restriction of bulk TCR analyses to the rare CMV-responding cells that actually carried HIV-1 proviruses was not possible. Significantly lower TCRbeta richness was observed in CMV- and Gag-responding cells than in anti-CD3/anti-CD28-responding cells, and higher oligoclonality was observed in CMV-responding cells than in CD3/CD28-stimulated and Gag-responding cells. Degenerate expanded CDR3beta sequences were enriched in antigen-responding cells, suggesting convergent selection of CD4+ responses to CMV and Gag.

About this clone itself: Its antigen target is currently unknown. Qualities for individual bases were not recorded, and no much larger clone is one base off.

The germline V gene supplies CDR1 KGHSH and CDR2 LQKENI. V is cut by 2 bases and J by 0 bases, and the space between the germline ends is 4 bases. From cysteine to phenylalanine, the CDR3 is 13 amino acids long. Of the read, only the CDR3 DNA is kept; its 39 bases are in frame from base 1. The immunoSEQ hsTCRB assay version 4 in survey mode was used to sequence TCRbeta repertoires from genomic DNA. Genomic DNA was diluted to about 10 ng/uL, using up to roughly 1 ug per sample for TCRbeta sequencing. The source study handled its data this way. Analysis of the TCRbeta data was done in ImmunoSeq Analyzer 3.0, and diversity was computed on productive nucleotide rearrangements. Using the Immunarch R package, the improved Chao index served to estimate lower-bound TCR diversity and the Gini coefficient served to estimate clonality. Different nucleotide rearrangements encoding the same CDR3beta amino acid sequence were counted as distinct clonotypes. Differential abundance analysis found TCRbeta sequences that were significantly enriched in antigen-responding cells compared with anti-CD3/anti-CD28-activated cells. TCRs were clustered by predicted peptide-MHC specificity with GLIPH2, both within individual participants and across merged participant data sets. TCRdb obtained this table from immuneACCESS and retained in-frame rearrangements with V and J assigned. These tables miss some clones; where compared with another copy, unresolved V genes account for less than half of the shortfall, and the remainder is unexplained. D and trimming come from the DNA, and the V and J calls and clone size come from that table. This sample is represented by tens of thousands of clones; more than 60% of them were singletons. Together, the top ten hold about 3% of the sample.

This specimen's treatment or condition label, per the study, means: suppressive antiretroviral therapy. Lysates of CMV-infected fibroblasts at roughly 10 ug/mL were used to stimulate the cells. Nonresponding CD40L-negative CD69-negative CD45RO-high memory CD4+ T cells were sorted as memory populations depleted of antigen-responding cells. Participants were HIV-1-infected adults who started suppressive ART during chronic infection. Participants had undetectable plasma HIV-1 RNA below 50 copies/mL for at least 4 years. To be included, a participant needed positive CMV serology and a CD4+ T cell count above 400 cells/uL. Before stimulation, PBMCs were isolated using density centrifugation and then depleted of CD8+ T cells. CD8-depleted PBMCs were stimulated for 18 hours with anti-CD28/CD49d costimulation, CD40-blocking antibody and enfuvirtide to prevent new infections. Sorting was done on either a Beckman Coulter MoFlo Legacy or an XDP sorter, and propidium iodide was used to exclude dead cells. Genomic DNA was extracted using the QIAamp DNA Mini Kit for samples with more than one million cells and using the Quick-DNA Microprep Kit for all other samples.

This receptor was taken from an adult man with HIV who was CMV-seropositive. The chain is made from TRBV18 and TRBJ1-1; the D gene assignment is ambiguous. The material was CD4+ T cells sorted from PBMCs after approximately 20-hour stimulation, obtained from a patient who received antiretroviral therapy. The sample's cell subset or site, from its label and the paper: CD40L-CD69- CD45RO-high memory CD4 T cells not responding to CMV lysate. The CDR3 reads CASSPGMNTEAFF. The sequenced DNA is TGTGCCAGCTCACCAGGGATGAACACTGAAGCTTTCTTT.